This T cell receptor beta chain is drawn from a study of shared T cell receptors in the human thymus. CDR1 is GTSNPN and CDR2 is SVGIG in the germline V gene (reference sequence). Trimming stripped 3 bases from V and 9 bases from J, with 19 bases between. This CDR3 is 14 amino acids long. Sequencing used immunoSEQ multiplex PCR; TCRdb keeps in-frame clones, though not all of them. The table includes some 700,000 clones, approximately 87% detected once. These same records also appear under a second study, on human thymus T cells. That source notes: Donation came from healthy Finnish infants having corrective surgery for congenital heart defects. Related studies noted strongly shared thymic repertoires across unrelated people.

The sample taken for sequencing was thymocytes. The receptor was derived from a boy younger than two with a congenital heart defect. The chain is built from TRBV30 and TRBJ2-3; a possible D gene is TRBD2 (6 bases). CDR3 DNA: TGTGCCTGGAGACCGGGACTGGCCGGGAAGACGCAGTATTTT. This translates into CAWRPGLAGKTQYF.